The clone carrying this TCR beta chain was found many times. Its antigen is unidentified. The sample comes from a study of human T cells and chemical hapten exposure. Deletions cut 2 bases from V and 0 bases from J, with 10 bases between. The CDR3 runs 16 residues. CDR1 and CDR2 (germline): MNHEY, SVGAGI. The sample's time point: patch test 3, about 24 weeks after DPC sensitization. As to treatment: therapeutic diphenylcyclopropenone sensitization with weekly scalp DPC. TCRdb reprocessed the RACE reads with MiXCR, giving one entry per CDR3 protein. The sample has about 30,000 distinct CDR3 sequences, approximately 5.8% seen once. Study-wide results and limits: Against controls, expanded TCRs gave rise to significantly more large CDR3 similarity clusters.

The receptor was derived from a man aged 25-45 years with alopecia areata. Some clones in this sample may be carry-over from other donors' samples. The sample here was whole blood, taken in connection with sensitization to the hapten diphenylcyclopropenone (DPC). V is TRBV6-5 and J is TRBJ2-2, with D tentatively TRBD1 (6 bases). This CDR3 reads CASSYRDTANTGELFF. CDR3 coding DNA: TGTGCCAGCAGTTACCGGGACACAGCGAACACCGGGGAGCTGTTTTTT.